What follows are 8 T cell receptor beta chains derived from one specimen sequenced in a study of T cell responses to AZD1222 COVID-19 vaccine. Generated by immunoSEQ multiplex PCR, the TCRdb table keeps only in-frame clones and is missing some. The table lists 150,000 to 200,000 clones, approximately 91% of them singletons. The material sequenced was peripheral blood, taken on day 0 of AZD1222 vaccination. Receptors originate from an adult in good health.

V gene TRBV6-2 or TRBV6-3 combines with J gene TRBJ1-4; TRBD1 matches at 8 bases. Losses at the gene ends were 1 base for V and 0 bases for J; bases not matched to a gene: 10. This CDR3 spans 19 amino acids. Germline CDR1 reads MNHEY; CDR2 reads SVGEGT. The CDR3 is CASSYLLGQEMATNEKLFF. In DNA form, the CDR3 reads TGTGCCAGCAGTTACTTGTTGGGACAGGAAATGGCAACTAATGAAAAACTGTTTTTT.

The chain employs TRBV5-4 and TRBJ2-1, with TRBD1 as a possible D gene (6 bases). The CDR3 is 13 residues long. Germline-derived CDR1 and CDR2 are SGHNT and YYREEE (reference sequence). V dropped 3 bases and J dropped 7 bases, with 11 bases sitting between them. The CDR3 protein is CASSSRQENEQFF. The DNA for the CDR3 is TGTGCCAGCAGCTCACGACAGGAAAATGAGCAGTTCTTC.

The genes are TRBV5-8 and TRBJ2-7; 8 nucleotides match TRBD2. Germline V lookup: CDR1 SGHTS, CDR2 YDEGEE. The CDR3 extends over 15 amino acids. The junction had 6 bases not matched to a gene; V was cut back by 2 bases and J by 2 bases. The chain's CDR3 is CASSFYLAGPYEQYF. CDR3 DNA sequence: TGTGCCAGCAGCTTCTATCTAGCGGGCCCCTACGAGCAGTACTTC.

Here the CDR3 DNA reads TGTGCCAGCAGCGCGTCACAGGGGATGACCTACGAGCAGTACTTC. This codes for CASSASQGMTYEQYF. The V and J genes are TRBV9 and TRBJ2-7, with 7 bases aligning to TRBD1. Germline CDR1 reads SGDLS; CDR2 reads YYNGEE. The junction had 8 bases not matched to a gene; V was cut back by 3 bases and J by 2 bases. This CDR3 has 15 amino acids. The full variable domain, rest sourced from reference TRBV9 and TRBJ2-7, is DSGVTQTPKHLITATGQRVTLRCSPRSGDLSVYWYQQSLDQGLQFLIQYYNGEERAKGNILERFSAQQFPDLHSELNLSSLELGDSALYFCASSASQGMTYEQYFGPGTRLTVT.

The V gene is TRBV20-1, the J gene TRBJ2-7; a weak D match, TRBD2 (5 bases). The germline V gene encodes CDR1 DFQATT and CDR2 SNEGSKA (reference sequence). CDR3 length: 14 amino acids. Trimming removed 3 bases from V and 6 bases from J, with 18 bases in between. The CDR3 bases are TGCAGTGCTAGTAAGTTTTCGGGGAGTGGCGAGCAGTACTTC. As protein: CSASKFSGSGEQYF.

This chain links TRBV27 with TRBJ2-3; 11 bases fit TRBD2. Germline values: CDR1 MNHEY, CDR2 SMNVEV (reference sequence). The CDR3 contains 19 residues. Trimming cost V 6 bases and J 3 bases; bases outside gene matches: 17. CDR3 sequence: CASSSRTSGLIQGTDTQYF. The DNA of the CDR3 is TGTGCCAGCAGCTCCAGGACTAGCGGGCTGATCCAAGGTACAGATACGCAGTATTTT.

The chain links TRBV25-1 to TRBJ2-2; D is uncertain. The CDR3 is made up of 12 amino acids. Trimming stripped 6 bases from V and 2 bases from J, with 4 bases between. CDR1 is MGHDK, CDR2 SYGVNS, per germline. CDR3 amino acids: CASRPNTGELFF. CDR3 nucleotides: TGTGCCAGCAGACCTAACACCGGGGAGCTGTTTTTT.

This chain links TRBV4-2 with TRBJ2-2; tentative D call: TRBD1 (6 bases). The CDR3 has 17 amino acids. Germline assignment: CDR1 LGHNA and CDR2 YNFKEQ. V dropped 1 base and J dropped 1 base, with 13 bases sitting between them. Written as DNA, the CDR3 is TGTGCCAGCAGCCAAGGGCACAGGGCGTGGAACACCGGGGAGCTGTTTTTT. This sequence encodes CASSQGHRAWNTGELFF.